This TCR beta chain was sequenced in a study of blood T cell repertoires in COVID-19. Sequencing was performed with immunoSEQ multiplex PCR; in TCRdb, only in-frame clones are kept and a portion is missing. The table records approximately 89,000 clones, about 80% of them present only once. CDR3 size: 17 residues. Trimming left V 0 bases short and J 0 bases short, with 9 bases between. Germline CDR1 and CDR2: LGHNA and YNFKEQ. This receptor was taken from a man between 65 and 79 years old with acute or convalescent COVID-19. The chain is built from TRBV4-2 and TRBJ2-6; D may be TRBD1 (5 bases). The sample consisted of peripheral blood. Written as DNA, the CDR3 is TGTGCCAGCAGCCAAGATGGACAAAACTCTGGGGCCAACGTCCTGACTTTC. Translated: CASSQDGQNSGANVLTF.